In its sample, the clone carrying this TCR beta chain was seen once. Only in-frame clones appear in the TCRdb table, and some are missing; sequencing was by immunoSEQ multiplex PCR. The table records tens of thousands of clones, 92% of them present only once. With 3 bases clipped from V and 1 base from J, the junction kept 10 bases outside the gene matches. Germline V gives CDR1 MNHEY, CDR2 SMNVEV (reference sequence). CDR3 size: 17 residues. The data stem from a study of cytomegalovirus exposure and HLA in healthy donors. The gene calls are TRBV27 and TRBJ2-7, with 9 nucleotides matching TRBD1. Sequenced: PBMCs. The receptor's source is a man aged 18 to 29 in good health and CMV-seronegative. CDR3 sequence (DNA): TGTGCCAGCAGTTTGGGAGTAACAGGGGGCCTTTCCTACGAGCAGTACTTC. Amino acid sequence: CASSLGVTGGLSYEQYF.